The sequence of this T cell receptor (beta chain) was determined in a study of blood T cell repertoires in COVID-19. CDR3 length: 14 residues. V was cut by 5 bases and J by 2 bases, with 12 bases left in between. Germline CDR1 is MNHEY and CDR2 is SVGAGI. In Seattle, patients joined the study during active infection and were tracked longitudinally. Here immunoSEQ multiplex PCR was the method, and the copy in TCRdb shows in-frame clones only, minus some. The data show some 190,000 clones, 75% to 85% seen once. The receptor's source is a woman in her thirties or forties with COVID-19, enrolled during active disease. Sequenced input: peripheral blood. This chain connects TRBV6-5 to TRBJ1-2, with TRBD1 as a possible D gene (5 bases). CDR3 bases: TGTGCCAGCAGTCCTCTTCCAGGGAACTATGGCTACACCTTC. Translation gives CASSPLPGNYGYTF.